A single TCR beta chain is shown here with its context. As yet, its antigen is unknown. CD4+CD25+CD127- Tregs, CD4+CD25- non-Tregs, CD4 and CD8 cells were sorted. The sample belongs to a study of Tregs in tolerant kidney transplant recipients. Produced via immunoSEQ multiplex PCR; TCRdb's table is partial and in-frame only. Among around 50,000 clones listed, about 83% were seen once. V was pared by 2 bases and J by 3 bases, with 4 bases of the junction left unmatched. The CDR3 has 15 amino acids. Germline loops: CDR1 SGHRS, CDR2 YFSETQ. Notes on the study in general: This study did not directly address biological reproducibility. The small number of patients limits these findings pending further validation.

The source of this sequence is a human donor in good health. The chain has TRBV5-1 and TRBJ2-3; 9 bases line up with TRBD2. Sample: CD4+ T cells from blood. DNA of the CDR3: TGCGCCAGCAGCTTTCTAGCGGGGAAGACAGATACGCAGTATTTT. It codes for CASSFLAGKTDTQYF.